This T cell receptor beta chain was obtained from a study of Graves' ophthalmopathy and Graves' hyperthyroidism. The CDR3 sequence is 18 residues long. V was pared by 6 bases and J by 1 base, with 12 bases of the junction left unmatched. Germline V gene lookup returns CDR1 SGHRS and CDR2 YFSETQ. Amplification of TCR beta CDR3 regions used RNA transcripts. HTBI-primed RT-PCR formed the first round, and a multiplex PCR formed the second. TCRdb re-derived calls from the multiplex PCR reads in MiXCR, one entry per CDR3 protein. The sample has 560,000 or so distinct CDR3 sequences; less than 40% are singletons. This clonotype showed up many times.

The genes are TRBV5-1 and TRBJ2-7; 14 bases agree with TRBD2. The receptor's source is an adult man with Graves' hyperthyroidism. The specimen sequenced was peripheral blood or thyroid tissue (not recorded which). DNA of the CDR3: TGCGCCAGCAACAAAGGACTAGCGGGAGGTCGGAGGTCCTACGAGCAGTACTTC. Amino acids: CASNKGLAGGRRSYEQYF.